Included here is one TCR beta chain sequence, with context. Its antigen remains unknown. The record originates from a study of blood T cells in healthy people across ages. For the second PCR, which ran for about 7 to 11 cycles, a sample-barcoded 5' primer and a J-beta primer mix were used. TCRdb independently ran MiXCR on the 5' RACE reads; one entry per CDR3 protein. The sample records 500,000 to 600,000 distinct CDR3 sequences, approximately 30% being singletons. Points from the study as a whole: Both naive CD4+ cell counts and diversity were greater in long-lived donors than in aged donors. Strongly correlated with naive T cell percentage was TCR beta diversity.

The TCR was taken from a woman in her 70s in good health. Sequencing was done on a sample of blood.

The CDR3 bases are TGTGCCAGCAGCTTTCAGGGGGCGGCTGAAGCTTTCTTT. Amino acid sequence: CASSFQGAAEAFF. This chain connects TRBV7-9 to TRBJ1-1; 8 bases match TRBD1. The V segment lost 3 bases and the J segment 6 bases; nucleotides outside the gene matches: 3. The CDR3 length is 13 residues. CDR1 is SEHNR, CDR2 FQNEAQ, per germline (reference sequence).